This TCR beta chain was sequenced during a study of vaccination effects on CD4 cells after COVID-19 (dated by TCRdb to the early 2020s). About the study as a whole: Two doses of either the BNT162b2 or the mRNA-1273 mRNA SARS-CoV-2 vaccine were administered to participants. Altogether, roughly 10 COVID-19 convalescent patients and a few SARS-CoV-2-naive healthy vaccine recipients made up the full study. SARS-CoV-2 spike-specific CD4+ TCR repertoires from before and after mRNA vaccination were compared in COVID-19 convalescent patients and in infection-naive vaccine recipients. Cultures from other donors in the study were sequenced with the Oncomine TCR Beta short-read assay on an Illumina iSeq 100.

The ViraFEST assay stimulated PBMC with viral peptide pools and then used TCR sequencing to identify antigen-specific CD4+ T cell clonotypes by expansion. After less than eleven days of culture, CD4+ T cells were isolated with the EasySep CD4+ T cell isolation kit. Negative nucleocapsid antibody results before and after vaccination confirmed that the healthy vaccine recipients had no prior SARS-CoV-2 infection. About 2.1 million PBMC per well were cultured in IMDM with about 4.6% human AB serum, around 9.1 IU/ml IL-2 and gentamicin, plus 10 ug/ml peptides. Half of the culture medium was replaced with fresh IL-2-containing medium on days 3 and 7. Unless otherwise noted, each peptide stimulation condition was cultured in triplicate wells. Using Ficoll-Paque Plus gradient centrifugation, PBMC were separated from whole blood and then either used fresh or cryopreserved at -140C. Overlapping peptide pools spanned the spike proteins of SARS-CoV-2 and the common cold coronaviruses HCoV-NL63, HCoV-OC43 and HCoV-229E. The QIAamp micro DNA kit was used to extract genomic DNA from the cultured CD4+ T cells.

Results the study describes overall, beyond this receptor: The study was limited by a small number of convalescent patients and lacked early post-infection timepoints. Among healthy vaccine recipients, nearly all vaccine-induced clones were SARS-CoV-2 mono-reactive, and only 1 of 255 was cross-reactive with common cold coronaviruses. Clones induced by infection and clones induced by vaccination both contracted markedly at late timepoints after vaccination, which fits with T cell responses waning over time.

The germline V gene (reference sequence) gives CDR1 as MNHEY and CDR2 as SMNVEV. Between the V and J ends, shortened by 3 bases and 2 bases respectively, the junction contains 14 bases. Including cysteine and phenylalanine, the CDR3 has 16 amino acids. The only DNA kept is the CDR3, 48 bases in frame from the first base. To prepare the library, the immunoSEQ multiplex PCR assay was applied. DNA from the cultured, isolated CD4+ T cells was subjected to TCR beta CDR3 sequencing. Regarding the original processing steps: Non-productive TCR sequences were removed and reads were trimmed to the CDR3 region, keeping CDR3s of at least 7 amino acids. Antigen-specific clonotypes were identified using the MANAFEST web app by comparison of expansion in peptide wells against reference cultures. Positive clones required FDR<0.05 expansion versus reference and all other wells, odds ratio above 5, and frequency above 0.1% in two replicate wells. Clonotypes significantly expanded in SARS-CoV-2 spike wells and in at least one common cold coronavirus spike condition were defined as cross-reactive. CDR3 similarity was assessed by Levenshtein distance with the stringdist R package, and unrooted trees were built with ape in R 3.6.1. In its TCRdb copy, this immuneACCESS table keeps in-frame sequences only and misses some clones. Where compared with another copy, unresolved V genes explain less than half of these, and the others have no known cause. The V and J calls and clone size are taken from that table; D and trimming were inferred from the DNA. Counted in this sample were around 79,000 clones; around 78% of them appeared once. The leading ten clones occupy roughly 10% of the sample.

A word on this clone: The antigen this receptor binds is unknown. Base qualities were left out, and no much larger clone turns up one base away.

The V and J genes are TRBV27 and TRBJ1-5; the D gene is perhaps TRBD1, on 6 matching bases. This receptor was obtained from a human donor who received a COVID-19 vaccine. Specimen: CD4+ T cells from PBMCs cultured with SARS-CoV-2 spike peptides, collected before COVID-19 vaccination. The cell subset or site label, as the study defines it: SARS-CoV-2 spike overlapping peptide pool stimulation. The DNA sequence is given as TGTGCCAGCAGTTTTTGGGGGGCGCAGGGCAATCAGCCCCAGCATTTT. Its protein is CASSFWGAQGNQPQHF.